Each of the 24 T cell receptor beta chains below was sequenced from the same sample in a study of cytomegalovirus exposure and HLA in healthy donors (dated by TCRdb to 2017 to 2019). The library came from the immunoSEQ multiplex PCR assay. For the multiplex PCR, a mixture combining 60 forward primers for TCR Vbeta segments and 13 reverse primers for TCR Jbeta segments was used. TCRdb retrieved this table from immuneACCESS and kept in-frame rearrangements only. Not all clones are present; in checked studies, unresolved V genes account for under half, and no reason is known for the remainder. The sample data list tens of thousands of clones, and roughly 80% of these were observed just once. The top ten clonotypes cover roughly 2.9% of the sample. The sequencing input was PBMCs. Receptors were obtained from a woman in her thirties in good health and CMV-seronegative.

This chain uses TRBV5-4 with TRBJ2-7; 8 bases are a match to TRBD1. This CDR3 contains 14 residues. CDR1 is SGHNT and CDR2 is YYREEE in the germline V gene (reference sequence). The trim removed 4 bases at V and 3 bases at J, leaving 6 bases unmatched. Here the CDR3 reads CASSGQGAIYEQYF. The CDR3 nucleotides read TGTGCCAGCAGCGGGCAGGGGGCCATCTACGAGCAGTACTTC.

This clone was picked up one time. V and J are TRBV5-1 and TRBJ2-7; a weak D match, TRBD2 (5 bases). Germline CDR1 is SGHRS and CDR2 is YFSETQ. The CDR3 runs to 15 residues. Trimming removed 1 base at V and 4 bases at J, with 15 bases between. CDR3: CASSLNRRGGYEQYF. In nucleotides, the CDR3 is TGCGCCAGCAGCTTGAATCGTCGGGGTGGATACGAGCAGTACTTC.

The J gene is TRBJ2-6, the V gene TRBV10-1; 8 nucleotides align to TRBD1. This CDR3 spans 19 amino acids. CDR1 WNHNN and CDR2 SYGVQD come from the germline V gene (reference sequence). The junction had 16 bases not matched to a gene; V was cut back by 9 bases and J by 0 bases. CDR3: CARTKTWDRRLSGANVLTF. The CDR3, as DNA: TGCGCCAGAACCAAGACCTGGGACAGGAGGCTCTCTGGGGCCAACGTCCTGACTTTC.

The chain is built from TRBV19 and TRBJ1-5, with 10 bases matching TRBD1. This CDR3 has 14 amino acids. Germline lookup yields CDR1 LNHDA and CDR2 SQIVND (reference sequence). Unmatched junction bases numbered 1, after V lost 6 bases and J lost 2 bases. CDR3 bases: TGTGCCAGTAGCGGGACAGGGGGCAATCAGCCCCAGCATTTT. Residues: CASSGTGGNQPQHF.

The V call is TRBV15, the J call TRBJ2-7, with TRBD1 as a possible D gene (6 bases). V was cut by 2 bases and J by 9 bases, with 11 bases left in between. Germline loops: CDR1 LNHNV, CDR2 YYDKDF (reference sequence). This CDR3 has 12 residues. The CDR3 region is CATSRTGIVQYF. The DNA of the CDR3 is TGTGCCACCAGCAGAACAGGGATCGTGCAGTACTTC. Drawing the rest from reference TRBV15 and TRBJ2-7, the complete variable domain is DAMVIQNPRYQVTQFGKPVTLSCSQTLNHNVMYWYQQKSSQAPKLLFHYYDKDFNNEADTPDNFQSRRPNTSFCFLDIRSPGLGDTAMYLCATSRTGIVQYFGPGTRLTVT.

As to this clone: The germline gene is not matched at one end of the junction; a read error may be the cause. V usage is TRBV28 and J usage is TRBJ2-1, with D tentatively TRBD1 (5 bases). The CDR3 spans 16 residues. Per the germline V gene, CDR1 is MDHEN and CDR2 is SYDVKM. The CDR3 region is CASSLSGKKGKNEQLF. In DNA, the CDR3 is TGTGCCAGCAGTTTATCGGGTAAGAAGGGGAAGAATGAGCAGCTCTTC.

This chain links TRBV5-1 with TRBJ1-1, with 9 bases lining up with TRBD1. The germline V gene has CDR1 SGHRS and CDR2 YFSETQ. Losses at the gene ends were 4 bases for V and 0 bases for J; bases not matched to a gene: 1. The CDR3 sequence is 14 residues long. This CDR3 is CASSRTGVNTEAFF. CDR3 nucleotide sequence: TGCGCCAGCAGCCGGACAGGGGTGAACACTGAAGCTTTCTTT.

The rearrangement uses TRBV9 and TRBJ1-1; tentative D call: TRBD1 (5 bases). Trimming took 4 bases from V and 1 from J, leaving 17 bases between them. Germline V gene sequence: CDR1 SGDLS, CDR2 YYNGEE. This CDR3 contains 16 residues. The CDR3, as DNA: TGTGCCAGCAGCCCTCGTGGGCTCGGGGGGAACACTGAAGCTTTCTTT. Amino acids: CASSPRGLGGNTEAFF.

This chain uses TRBV7-9 with TRBJ2-7, with 9 bases lining up with TRBD1. Germline loops: CDR1 SEHNR, CDR2 FQNEAQ (reference sequence). Trimming took 0 bases from V and 0 from J; bases not matched to a gene: 3. The CDR3 is 16 residues long. CDR3 nucleotides: TGTGCCAGCAGCTTAGCCGGGACAGGGATCTCCTACGAGCAGTACTTC. Translated, it gives CASSLAGTGISYEQYF.

Note on this clone: One end of the junction does not line up with germline, which may come from a read error. The V gene is TRBV5-1, the J gene TRBJ1-4, with 12 bases identical to TRBD1. Germline-derived CDR1 and CDR2 are SGHRS and YFSETQ. The CDR3 has 17 residues. The CDR3 loop reads CASRLGQGAVANEKLFF. The CDR3 DNA reads TGCGCCAGCAGATTGGGACAGGGGGCTGTGGCTAATGAAAAACTGTTTTTT.

The chain is built from TRBV7-8 and TRBJ2-7, with unresolved D. V was shortened by 1 base and J by 2 bases, with 6 bases between the two germline ends. There are 13 residues in the CDR3. Germline V lookup: CDR1 SGHVS, CDR2 FQNEAQ. The CDR3 protein is CASSLGSPYEQYF. In DNA, the CDR3 is TGTGCCAGCAGCTTAGGGAGCCCCTACGAGCAGTACTTC.

CDR3 amino acids: CASRVSYGSSYEQYF. CDR3 nucleotide sequence: TGCGCCAGCAGGGTTAGTTACGGGAGCTCCTACGAGCAGTACTTC. The chain carries TRBV10-2 and TRBJ2-7; tentative D call: TRBD2 (6 bases). The CDR3 loop spans 15 amino acids. Trimming left V 6 bases short and J 0 bases short, with 15 bases between. The germline gives CDR1 WSHSY, CDR2 SAAADI.

The V and J genes are TRBV11-3 and TRBJ2-5, with 7 bases fitting TRBD1. From germline, CDR1 is SGHNT and CDR2 YENEEA. The J segment lost 0 bases and the V segment lost 5 bases, leaving 12 bases of the junction unmatched. This CDR3 spans 17 amino acids. CDR3 coding DNA: TGTGCCAGCAGCCCCCTCCGGGACAGCCCCTACCAAGAGACCCAGTACTTC. Its translation is CASSPLRDSPYQETQYF.

V is TRBV10-2 and J is TRBJ2-7; 8 bases are shared with TRBD1. V was pared by 6 bases and J by 0 bases, with 4 bases of the junction left unmatched. The CDR3 sequence is 14 residues long. CDR1 is WSHSY, CDR2 SAAADI, per germline. The CDR3 region has the DNA TGCGCCAGCAGGGAGGACAGGGCCTCCTACGAGCAGTACTTC. This sequence encodes CASREDRASYEQYF.

V usage is TRBV19 and J usage is TRBJ2-2; 10 positions match TRBD2. The V and J ends lost 5 bases and 1 base, in that order; junction bases with no gene match: 4. The V gene's germline CDR1 is LNHDA and CDR2 SQIVND (reference sequence). The CDR3 runs 16 residues. CDR3 amino acids: CASSVWTSGNTGELFF. CDR3 bases: TGTGCCAGTAGTGTCTGGACTAGCGGGAACACCGGGGAGCTGTTTTTT.

The chain uses TRBV4-1 and TRBJ2-3, with unresolved D. This CDR3 spans 14 amino acids. The V gene's germline CDR1 is MGHRA and CDR2 YSYEKL. V lost 3 bases and J 2 bases, leaving 9 bases between the germline ends. CDR3 region: CASSQDQVTDTQYF. The CDR3, as DNA: TGCGCCAGCAGCCAGGATCAGGTCACAGATACGCAGTATTTT.

The rearrangement links TRBV27 to TRBJ1-2; TRBD1 aligns across 12 bases. This CDR3 comprises 16 residues. V gave up 4 bases and J gave up 2 bases; unmatched junction bases: 5. Germline V gives CDR1 MNHEY, CDR2 SMNVEV (reference sequence). The chain's CDR3 is CASSSRDRGRNYGYTF. CDR3 sequence (DNA): TGTGCCAGCAGTTCCCGGGACAGGGGGCGCAACTATGGCTACACCTTC.

This clone was seen more than once but under ten times. The DNA of the CDR3 is TGTGCCAGCAGCCCCCCCGCGCACTATGGCTACACCTTC. Translation: CASSPPAHYGYTF. The chain carries TRBV7-9 and TRBJ1-2, with D uncertain. CDR1 and CDR2 (germline): SEHNR, FQNEAQ (reference sequence). Between the trimmed V and J ends, which lost 5 bases and 3 bases, there was a span of 10 bases. This CDR3 is 13 amino acids long.

This clone was observed a handful of times. The chain couples TRBV19 to TRBJ2-7, with D perhaps TRBD1 (6 bases). The CDR3 sequence is 13 residues long. Germline V gene data show CDR1 as LNHDA and CDR2 as SQIVND (reference sequence). Trimming shortened V by 6 bases and J by 5 bases, and 14 bases separated the two germline ends. CDR3 coding DNA: TGTGCCAGTAGAGACGACGACAGGAACGAGCAGTACTTC. Protein sequence: CASRDDDRNEQYF.

The genes are TRBV19 and TRBJ1-1; 8 positions agree with TRBD1. CDR3 size: 13 residues. Germline V gene sequence: CDR1 LNHDA, CDR2 SQIVND (reference sequence). V lost 5 bases and J lost 8; bases outside the gene matches: 7. The CDR3 loop is CASSPGTGVEAFF. The DNA of the CDR3 is TGTGCCAGTAGTCCAGGGACAGGTGTCGAAGCTTTCTTT. The full variable domain, rest sourced from reference TRBV19 and TRBJ1-1, is DGGITQSPKYLFRKEGQNVTLSCEQNLNHDAMYWYRQDPGQGLRLIYYSQIVNDFQKGDIAEGYSVSREKKESFPLTVTSAQKNPTAFYLCASSPGTGVEAFFGQGTRLTVV.

The J gene is TRBJ2-7, the V gene TRBV28; D might be TRBD1 (6 bases). The germline CDR1 and CDR2 sequences are MDHEN and SYDVKM. CDR3 size: 15 residues. Trimming pared 0 bases from V and 6 bases from J, leaving 15 bases between. Written as DNA, the CDR3 is TGTGCCAGCAGTTTATGGGGGGCCGGTCCTAGCGAGCAGTACTTC. This codes for CASSLWGAGPSEQYF. Together with reference TRBV28 and TRBJ2-7, the CDR3 gives the full variable domain: DVKVTQSSRYLVKRTGEKVFLECVQDMDHENMFWYRQDPGLGLRLIYFSYDVKMKEKGDIPEGYSVSREKKERFSLILESASTNQTSMYLCASSLWGAGPSEQYFGPGTRLTVT.

The V call is TRBV10-3, the J call TRBJ2-7; 7 bases fit TRBD1. The CDR3 contains 15 residues. The germline gives CDR1 ENHRY, CDR2 SYGVKD. The trim removed 3 bases at V and 1 base at J, leaving 6 bases unmatched. Here the CDR3 DNA reads TGTGCCATCAGTGACCGGGACAGTGTTTCCTACGAGCAGTACTTC. Its translation is CAISDRDSVSYEQYF.

This clone was found a few times. V gene TRBV14 combines with J gene TRBJ1-6; weak D call: TRBD1 (5 bases). V was cut by 4 bases and J by 2 bases, with 6 bases left in between. Germline CDR1 SGHDN, CDR2 FVKESK. This CDR3 is built from 14 residues. The CDR3 loop reads CASSRGAYNSPLHF. The CDR3 nucleotides are TGTGCCAGCAGCCGGGGGGCCTATAATTCACCCCTCCACTTT. Complete variable domain (other parts from reference TRBV14 and TRBJ1-6): EAGVTQFPSHSVIEKGQTVTLRCDPISGHDNLYWYRRVMGKEIKFLLHFVKESKQDESGMPNNRFLAERTGGTYSTLKVQPAELEDSGVYFCASSRGAYNSPLHFGNGTRLTVT.

This sequence joins TRBV30 and TRBJ1-2; a possible D gene is TRBD1 (5 bases). The V gene's germline CDR1 is GTSNPN and CDR2 SVGIG (reference sequence). Trimming left V 3 bases short and J 7 bases short, with 9 bases between. The CDR3 is made up of 11 amino acids. Here the CDR3 reads CAWREGSGYTF. CDR3 nucleotides: TGTGCCTGGAGGGAGGGGAGTGGCTACACCTTC.